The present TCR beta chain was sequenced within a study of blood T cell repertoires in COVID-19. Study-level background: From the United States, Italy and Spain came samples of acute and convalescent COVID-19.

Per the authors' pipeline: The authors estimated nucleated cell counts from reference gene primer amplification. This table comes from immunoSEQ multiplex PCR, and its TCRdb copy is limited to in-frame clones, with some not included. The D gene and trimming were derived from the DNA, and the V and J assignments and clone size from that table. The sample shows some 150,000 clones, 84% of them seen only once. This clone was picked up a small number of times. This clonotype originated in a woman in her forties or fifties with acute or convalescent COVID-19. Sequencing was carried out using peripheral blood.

As DNA, the CDR3 is TGTGCCAGCAGCTTTTTCCACGGGGATAATTCACCCCTCCACTTT. Translated: CASSFFHGDNSPLHF. The chain employs TRBV5-6 and TRBJ1-6; no clear D gene. The CDR3 runs to 15 residues. Germline V gene lookup returns CDR1 SGHDT and CDR2 YYEEEE. Trimming stripped 2 bases from V and 5 bases from J, with 11 bases between.